This T cell receptor beta chain was captured in a study of cytomegalovirus exposure and HLA in healthy donors. Points from the study as a whole: Cytomegalovirus-associated status was assigned to approximately 160 TCR beta chains.

A note on this clone: Its cognate antigen is unknown.

The PCR employed 60 Vbeta primers together with 13 Jbeta primers. Sequencing used immunoSEQ multiplex PCR; TCRdb keeps in-frame clones, though not all of them. The sample yields roughly 200,000 clones, around three quarters seen once. The receptor's source is a man aged 25-40 years in good health and CMV-seronegative. The sequenced sample was PBMCs.

This chain's CDR3 is CASSVTGSRGRGGNTIYF. The CDR3 bases are TGTGCCAGCAGTGTAACTGGTAGCAGGGGGCGTGGAGGAAACACCATATATTTT. V gene TRBV2 combines with J gene TRBJ1-3; 8 nucleotides match TRBD1. Germline V gives CDR1 SNHLY, CDR2 FYNNEI. There are 18 residues in the CDR3. V was pared by 4 bases and J by 4 bases, with 15 bases of the junction left unmatched.